This T cell receptor (beta chain) was identified during a study of T cells in tuberculosis. Study-level background: Sequenced TCRs come from CD1B-GMM tetramer-binding T cells.

This CDR3 has 15 residues. V was pared by 4 bases and J by 4 bases, with 10 bases of the junction left unmatched. CDR1 is SGHNT, CDR2 YYREEE, per germline (reference sequence). Cells were sorted from thawed PBMC rested overnight and stained with GMM-loaded CD1B tetramer, viability dye and anti-CD3. CD1B tetramers were loaded with Rhodococcus equi-derived C32 glucose monomycolate. Tetramer-sorted PBMC had been CD14 monocyte-depleted before freezing. Clones were sequenced by immunoSEQ multiplex PCR, and TCRdb holds only the in-frame ones, with some missing. The repertoire holds 88,000 or so clones, with approximately 91% as singletons.

This chain links TRBV5-4 with TRBJ2-5; TRBD1 aligns across 7 bases. Sequencing was done on a sample of CD1b-GMM tetramer-negative cells sorted from PBMCs. The receptor was isolated from an adult woman with latent tuberculosis. The DNA for the CDR3 is TGTGCCAGCAGCGATTACAGGGGTCGGGGAGAGACCCAGTACTTC. Translating gives CASSDYRGRGETQYF.